The next 2 T cell receptor beta chains were all read from a single sample in a study of tissue T cells after allogeneic stem cell transplantation. Time point specified: mouse harvest day 14 after allogeneic transplant. Tail vein injection delivered 10^7 T-cell-depleted bone marrow cells and 10^6 splenic CD5+ T cells. Clones were read by immunoSEQ multiplex PCR, and TCRdb kept only the in-frame ones, dropping some. The sample shows some 670 clones, less than 55% of them seen only once. Sequencing used liver tissue. The source is a female BALB/c mouse given C57BL/6 T cells with graft-versus-host disease after an allogeneic hematopoietic cell transplant.

As to this clone: Gene names and germline match the mouse. The CDR3 is cut off 1 residue early in the read; its end comes from the germline J gene. The V and J genes are TRBV13-2 and TRBJ2-4; 8 bases agree with TRBD2. The CDR3 consists of 15 residues. V was pared by 2 bases and J by 0 bases, with 2 bases of the junction left unmatched. Germline V gives CDR1 NNHNN, CDR2 SYGAGS (reference sequence). CDR3: CASGDWGVSQNTLYF. The DNA read from the CDR3 is TGTGCCAGCGGTGACTGGGGGGTTAGTCAAAACACCTTGTAC.

This clone was counted a single time. Germline and genes: mouse. Read data end 1 residue before the CDR3 end; the end is taken from the germline J gene. The V gene is TRBV12-2, the J gene TRBJ2-4; the D is unclear. The CDR3 extends over 12 amino acids. Germline values: CDR1 SGHLS, CDR2 HYDKME. V was shortened by 3 bases and J by 4 bases, with 7 bases between the two germline ends. The CDR3 protein is CASSNRENTLYF. Incomplete CDR3 DNA: TGTGCCAGCTCTAATAGGGAAAACACCTTGTAC. Full variable domain (remainder filled in from reference TRBV12-2 and TRBJ2-4): NSGVVQSPRYIIKGKGERSILKCIPISGHLSVAWYQQTQGQELKFFIQHYDKMERDKGNLPSRFSVQQFDDYHSEMNMSALELEDSAVYFCASSNRENTLYFGAGTRLSVL.